The rows below give T cell receptor beta chains drawn from one sample of a study of T cell repertoires in cytomegalovirus infection. TCRdb independently ran MiXCR on the reads; one entry per CDR3 protein. This table has roughly 920,000 distinct CDR3 sequences, around 29% appearing once. For these receptors, no antigen is known. The sample here was cultured CD8+ T cells from PBMCs, taken from culture after CMV antigen stimulation. The receptors come from a human donor in good health (CMV status not recorded). Some clones in this sample may be carry-over from other donors' samples. The CDR3 runs from the conserved cysteine through the conserved F or W. Each record gives: D gene, CDR3 length, clone size, V gene, J gene, CDR3 protein, CDR3 DNA. A D gene is named only where the DNA matches it firmly. The size of a clone is reported for some rows only, either as once, few or many, or as a class for expanded clones.

>-|13|few|TRBV20-1|TRBJ1-4
CSARDSRNEKLFF
TGCAGTGCTAGAGACAGCCGTAATGAAAAACTGTTTTTT
>TRBD2|13|few|TRBV11-3|TRBJ2-1
CASSQRGRNEQFF
TGTGCCAGCAGCCAGCGGGGGAGGAATGAGCAGTTCTTC
>TRBD1|14|-|TRBV7-9|TRBJ1-5
CASSLGQGVLPQHF
TGTGCCAGCAGCCTTGGACAGGGGGTTTTGCCCCAGCATTTT
>TRBD2|16|many|TRBV11-2|TRBJ2-1
CASSLAPRGDYNEQFF
TGTGCCAGCAGCTTAGCTCCGCGGGGGGACTACAATGAGCAGTTCTTC
>TRBD1|14|once|TRBV7-1|TRBJ2-7
CASSPRDSRDEQYF
TGTGCCAGCAGCCCTAGGGACAGTCGGGATGAGCAGTACTTC
>-|13|-|TRBV28|TRBJ1-1
CATGWGEKSEAFF
TGTGCCACGGGATGGGGGGAGAAATCTGAAGCTTTCTTT
>TRBD1|14|-|TRBV10-3|TRBJ2-1
CAISGQGRDNEQFF
TGTGCCATCAGCGGACAGGGGCGCGACAATGAGCAGTTCTTC
>-|13|-|TRBV18|TRBJ2-5
CASSPSGRETQYF
TGTGCCAGCTCTCCATCCGGTCGAGAGACCCAGTACTTC
>-|13|few|TRBV29-1|TRBJ1-1
CSVEEGTGTEAFF
TGCAGCGTTGAAGAGGGGACGGGCACTGAAGCTTTCTTT
>TRBD1|16|many|TRBV6-2/TRBV6-3|TRBJ1-1
CASSRDSQFMNTEAFF
TGTGCCAGCAGTAGGGACAGCCAATTCATGAACACTGAAGCTTTCTTT
>TRBD1|14|-|TRBV7-8|TRBJ2-1
CASSLAAGDSEQFF
TGTGCCAGCAGCTTAGCGGCAGGGGACAGTGAGCAGTTCTTC
>-|13|-|TRBV11-2|TRBJ1-1
CASSRRQVTEAFF
TGTGCCAGCAGCCGCAGACAGGTCACTGAAGCTTTCTTT
>-|15|-|TRBV6-1|TRBJ1-1
CASKGVFALDTEAFF
TGTGCCAGCAAAGGAGTTTTTGCTTTGGACACTGAAGCTTTCTTT
>-|15|many|TRBV20-1|TRBJ2-1
CSARDEGGVYNEQFF
TGCAGTGCTAGAGATGAGGGGGGAGTCTACAATGAGCAGTTCTTC
>-|12|-|TRBV27|TRBJ2-1
CASSRNLNEQFF
TGTGCCAGCAGTCGGAACCTTAATGAGCAGTTCTTC
>-|12|-|TRBV19|TRBJ1-2
CAYLQVSYGYTF
TGCGCATACCTCCAAGTATCCTATGGCTACACCTTC
>-|18|-|TRBV12-3/TRBV12-4|TRBJ2-5
CASSLRVERSMAQETQYF
TGTGCCAGCAGTTTACGGGTTGAGAGATCAATGGCTCAAGAGACCCAGTACTTC
>-|13|many|TRBV7-9|TRBJ2-3
CASSSLSRDTQYF
TGTGCCAGCAGCTCACTAAGTCGTGATACGCAGTATTTT
>-|15|many|TRBV7-2|TRBJ1-6
CASSLGGSRGSPLHF
TGTGCCAGCAGCTTAGGGGGTTCGAGGGGTTCACCCCTCCACTTT
>-|16|-|TRBV19|TRBJ1-2
CASSVDSTVANYGYTF
TGTGCCAGTAGTGTCGACAGCACAGTCGCTAACTATGGCTACACCTTC
>TRBD1|14|many|TRBV27|TRBJ1-5
CASSFTGGNQPQHF
TGTGCCAGCAGTTTCACAGGGGGGAATCAGCCCCAGCATTTT
>-|13|-|TRBV27|TRBJ1-1
CASSLQGRTEAFF
TGTGCCAGCAGTTTACAGGGAAGGACTGAAGCTTTCTTT
>-|15|-|TRBV12-3/TRBV12-4|TRBJ2-1
CASSLGKPPYNEQFF
TGTGCCAGCAGCCTGGGGAAACCTCCCTACAATGAGCAGTTCTTC
>-|12|few|TRBV12-3/TRBV12-4|TRBJ2-1
CASRADRNEQFF
TGTGCCAGCAGAGCGGACCGCAATGAGCAGTTCTTC
>TRBD2|15|-|TRBV5-6|TRBJ2-1
CASSLGRGGRGEQFF
TGTGCCAGCAGCCTTGGCCGGGGGGGCCGGGGTGAGCAGTTCTTC
>TRBD2|14|many|TRBV7-9|TRBJ2-1
CASQEAGPYNEQFF
TGTGCCAGCCAGGAAGCGGGGCCCTACAATGAGCAGTTCTTC
>-|14|once|TRBV6-1|TRBJ2-2
CASSPKRGAGKLFF
TGTGCCAGCAGTCCTAAGAGGGGGGCAGGGAAGCTGTTTTTT
>-|14|few|TRBV7-9|TRBJ2-1
CASSLVSSEGEQFF
TGTGCCAGCAGCTTAGTTTCTTCCGAAGGGGAGCAGTTCTTC
>-|12|-|TRBV2|TRBJ2-1
CASRGRYNEQFF
TGTGCCAGCAGGGGGAGGTACAATGAGCAGTTCTTC
>-|12|few|TRBV7-9|TRBJ2-1
CASSSFRNEQFF
TGTGCCAGCAGCTCATTTCGGAATGAGCAGTTCTTC
>TRBD1|18|-|TRBV28|TRBJ1-5
CASSLDRAQSWGNQPQHF
TGTGCCAGCAGTTTAGACAGGGCGCAGAGTTGGGGCAATCAGCCCCAGCATTTT
>-|17|-|TRBV4-1|TRBJ2-2
CASSQDRRGANTGELFF
TGCGCCAGCAGCCAAGATCGAAGGGGCGCGAACACCGGGGAGCTGTTTTTT
>TRBD1|15|few|TRBV6-2/TRBV6-3|TRBJ1-1
CASSTIFSRGLEAFF
TGTGCCAGCAGTACTATCTTCTCGAGGGGGCTTGAAGCTTTCTTT
>-|12|-|TRBV18|TRBJ2-1
CASSDRQNEQFF
TGTGCCAGCTCAGACCGACAGAATGAGCAGTTCTTC
>TRBD2|15|many|TRBV7-2|TRBJ2-3
CASSSTSSLTDTQYF
TGTGCCAGCAGCTCGACTAGCTCACTCACAGATACGCAGTATTTT
>TRBD2|15|-|TRBV20-1|TRBJ2-1
CSASGGGIAYNEQFF
TGCAGTGCTAGCGGCGGGGGAATTGCCTACAATGAGCAGTTCTTC
>-|14|-|TRBV27|TRBJ1-1
CASSPGTAGTEAFF
TGTGCCAGCAGTCCCGGGACTGCGGGCACTGAAGCTTTCTTT
>-|14|-|TRBV6-6|TRBJ1-6
CASSYNREMTPLHF
TGTGCCAGCAGTTACAACAGGGAGATGACACCCCTCCACTTT
>TRBD1|14|-|TRBV29-1|TRBJ2-5
CSASNRGMRETQYF
TGCAGCGCCTCTAACAGGGGGATGAGGGAGACCCAGTACTTC
>TRBD2|15|many|TRBV7-8|TRBJ2-3
CASSFGLAGDDTQYF
TGTGCCAGCAGCTTCGGACTAGCGGGGGATGATACGCAGTATTTT
>-|16|few|TRBV7-6|TRBJ2-3
CASSFPPSISTDTQYF
TGTGCCAGCAGCTTCCCCCCATCGATTAGCACAGATACGCAGTATTTT
>-|13|-|TRBV10-3|TRBJ2-2
CAISLGAAGELFF
TGTGCCATCAGTTTGGGCGCCGCCGGGGAGCTGTTTTTT
>-|15|-|TRBV12-3/TRBV12-4|TRBJ2-3
CASSGWDTSTDTQYF
TGTGCCAGCAGTGGATGGGACACGAGCACAGATACGCAGTATTTT
>-|15|few|TRBV12-3/TRBV12-4|TRBJ2-2
CASSFSDRNTGELFF
TGTGCCAGCAGTTTCTCGGACAGGAACACCGGGGAGCTGTTTTTT
>-|18|many|TRBV7-2|TRBJ1-4
CASSSTAGPFATNEKLFF
TGTGCCAGCAGCTCGACGGCAGGGCCCTTTGCAACTAATGAAAAACTGTTTTTT
>-|17|few|TRBV27|TRBJ1-2
CASSLLGAATSNYGYTF
TGTGCCAGCAGTTTATTAGGGGCAGCCACTTCTAACTATGGCTACACCTTC
>-|12|-|TRBV12-5|TRBJ1-1
CASGPGSTEAFF
TGTGCTAGTGGGCCGGGTTCCACTGAAGCTTTCTTT
>-|14|few|TRBV4-1|TRBJ2-5
CASSQDIFGETQYF
TGCGCCAGCAGCCAAGATATTTTTGGGGAGACCCAGTACTTC
>TRBD1|14|-|TRBV6-6|TRBJ2-3
CASILTGNTDTQYF
TGTGCCAGCATCTTGACAGGGAACACAGATACGCAGTATTTT
>-|11|-|TRBV15|TRBJ2-7
CATSGNYEQYF
TGTGCCACCAGTGGTAACTACGAGCAGTACTTC